Listed below are T cell receptor beta chains from one sample, sequenced in a study of blood T cell repertoires in COVID-19. The assay was immunoSEQ multiplex PCR, and TCRdb's table has in-frame clones only and misses some. The table includes over 65,000 clones, around 80% detected once. The sample consisted of peripheral blood. Receptors were obtained from a human donor in a cohort sampled during active COVID-19. CDR3s include the opening cysteine and the closing phenylalanine or tryptophan. The D gene is left open where the match is weak. Part of the rows lack a size; the others show once, few, many or a class for expanded clones.

V: TRBV12-3/TRBV12-4
J: TRBJ2-1
D: .
size: .
DNA: TGTGCCAGCAGTCCGCGGGACAATGAGCAGTTCTTC
CDR3: CASSPRDNEQFF

V: TRBV7-6
J: TRBJ1-1
D: .
size: few
DNA: TGTGCCAGCAGCCCATATACGGCGGGTGACACTGAAGCTTTCTTT
CDR3: CASSPYTAGDTEAFF

V: TRBV28
J: TRBJ2-5
D: .
size: once
DNA: TGTGCCAGCAGTGTTATCGGCGGCCAAGAGACCCAGTACTTC
CDR3: CASSVIGGQETQYF

V: TRBV5-6
J: TRBJ2-7
D: TRBD1
size: .
DNA: TGTGCCAGCAGCTTGGGGACAGGGGGCTGGGAGACCTACGAGCAGTACTTC
CDR3: CASSLGTGGWETYEQYF

V: TRBV9
J: TRBJ2-7
D: .
size: .
DNA: TGTGCCAGCAGCGGAACAAACTACGAGCAGTACTTC
CDR3: CASSGTNYEQYF

V: TRBV6-2/TRBV6-3
J: TRBJ1-1
D: .
size: .
DNA: TGTGCCAGCAGTTACCTCGAGGGGGGGACTGAAGCTTTCTTT
CDR3: CASSYLEGGTEAFF

V: TRBV5-4
J: TRBJ1-1
D: .
size: .
DNA: TGTGCCAGCAGCTTGGGGGTGACAGGTCAACTCACTGAAGCTTTCTTT
CDR3: CASSLGVTGQLTEAFF

V: TRBV15
J: TRBJ2-7
D: TRBD2
size: .
DNA: TGTGCCACCAGCAGAGATTGGGCTAGCGGGAACTACGAGCAGTACTTC
CDR3: CATSRDWASGNYEQYF

V: TRBV5-6
J: TRBJ1-3
D: .
size: few
DNA: TGTGCCAGCAGCTTGTGGAGCTCTGGAAACACCATATATTTT
CDR3: CASSLWSSGNTIYF

V: TRBV5-8
J: TRBJ2-5
D: .
size: .
DNA: TGTGCCAGCAGCCCCGCGGGTAGCGGAGCTCAAGAGACCCAGTACTTC
CDR3: CASSPAGSGAQETQYF

V: TRBV18
J: TRBJ2-7
D: TRBD1
size: .
DNA: TGTGCCAGCTCACCCCCGACAGGGGACGAGCAGTACTTC
CDR3: CASSPPTGDEQYF

V: TRBV18
J: TRBJ1-1
D: .
size: once
DNA: TGTGCCAGCTCAGGGCAGGCCGGTAACACTGAAGCTTTCTTT
CDR3: CASSGQAGNTEAFF

V: TRBV3-1/TRBV3-2
J: TRBJ2-7
D: TRBD1
size: .
DNA: TGTGCCAGCAGCCTTGGACAGGGGGCGAGGGAGCAGTACTTC
CDR3: CASSLGQGAREQYF

V: TRBV9
J: TRBJ2-7
D: .
size: .
DNA: TGTGCCAGCAGCGTAGGAACGGGACAAGAATACGAGCAGTACTTC
CDR3: CASSVGTGQEYEQYF

V: TRBV19
J: TRBJ1-1
D: .
size: .
DNA: TGTGCCAGTAGTGGACAGCTACTGAACACTGAAGCTTTCTTT
CDR3: CASSGQLLNTEAFF

V: TRBV6-5
J: TRBJ2-3
D: .
size: .
DNA: TGTGCCAGCAGTTACTCGGGGGCGAGCACAGATACGCAGTATTTT
CDR3: CASSYSGASTDTQYF

V: TRBV2
J: TRBJ2-5
D: .
size: .
DNA: TGTGCCAGCAGTGAGGAACTGGGCTCTCAAGAGACCCAGTACTTC
CDR3: CASSEELGSQETQYF

V: TRBV18
J: TRBJ1-1
D: .
size: .
DNA: TGTGCCAGCTCACCCCAAAACACTGAAGCTTTCTTT
CDR3: CASSPQNTEAFF

V: TRBV7-8
J: TRBJ2-7
D: .
size: .
DNA: TGTGCCAGCAGCTTTGGGAGCTCCTACGAGCAGTACTTC
CDR3: CASSFGSSYEQYF

V: TRBV4-1
J: TRBJ1-1
D: TRBD1
size: .
DNA: TGCGCCAGCAGCCGTAGACAGGGAAACACTGAAGCTTTCTTT
CDR3: CASSRRQGNTEAFF

V: TRBV28
J: TRBJ1-6
D: .
size: .
DNA: TGTGCCAGCAGCCTTAACATATTTGGTTCACCCCTCCACTTT
CDR3: CASSLNIFGSPLHF

V: TRBV18
J: TRBJ2-3
D: .
size: once
DNA: TGTGCCAGCTCACCACAGTCCAGGGAGGCAGATACGCAGTATTTT
CDR3: CASSPQSREADTQYF

V: TRBV28
J: TRBJ1-2
D: TRBD1
size: once
DNA: TGTGCCAGCAGTCCCGGACAGGGTAGGAATGGCTACACCTTC
CDR3: CASSPGQGRNGYTF

V: TRBV18
J: TRBJ2-2
D: .
size: .
DNA: TGTGCCAGCTCACCGGGCGCGAACACCGGGGAGCTGTTTTTT
CDR3: CASSPGANTGELFF

V: TRBV19
J: TRBJ1-4
D: .
size: .
DNA: TGTGCCAGTAGTACCCACACTCCCGGCGGATCTGAAAAACTGTTTTTT
CDR3: CASSTHTPGGSEKLFF

V: TRBV13
J: TRBJ1-1
D: .
size: .
DNA: TGTGCCAGCAGCGGCGGTGAAGCTTTCTTT
CDR3: CASSGGEAFF

V: TRBV5-4
J: TRBJ1-5
D: .
size: few
DNA: TGTGCCAGCAGCTTGACAGAGTATAGCAATCAGCCCCAGCATTTT
CDR3: CASSLTEYSNQPQHF

V: TRBV19
J: TRBJ1-3
D: .
size: .
DNA: TGTGCCAGTAGTATTATTGGAAACACCATATATTTT
CDR3: CASSIIGNTIYF

V: TRBV6-5
J: TRBJ2-5
D: .
size: .
DNA: TGTGCCAGCAGGCAACTAGCTCTGGAGACCCAGTACTTC
CDR3: CASRQLALETQYF

V: TRBV27
J: TRBJ2-7
D: TRBD2
size: .
DNA: TGTGCCAGCAGTTTATCCGGGGGGGCGCTTTTCGAGCAGTACTTC
CDR3: CASSLSGGALFEQYF

V: TRBV18
J: TRBJ1-2
D: .
size: few
DNA: TGTGCCAGCTCACCTCAGGGAACGAACTATGGCTACACCTTC
CDR3: CASSPQGTNYGYTF

V: TRBV28
J: TRBJ2-1
D: .
size: few
DNA: TGTGCCAGCACCCGCTACGGTGAGCAGTTCTTC
CDR3: CASTRYGEQFF

V: TRBV19
J: TRBJ1-6
D: TRBD1
size: .
DNA: TGTGCCTCTAAGGCCCCGCTGCTGGGACAGAACCTCCACTTT
CDR3: CASKAPLLGQNLHF

V: TRBV7-8
J: TRBJ2-1
D: .
size: .
DNA: TGTGCCAGCAGCTCAGGGACACCCTCCTACAATGAGCAGTTCTTC
CDR3: CASSSGTPSYNEQFF

V: TRBV2
J: TRBJ2-7
D: TRBD1
size: .
DNA: TGTGCCGCCCGGACAGGGGGTGAGTCCTACGAGCAGTACTTC
CDR3: CAARTGGESYEQYF

V: TRBV2
J: TRBJ1-2
D: .
size: .
DNA: TGTGCCAGCGTCGGACAAGTTGTTGGCTACACCTTC
CDR3: CASVGQVVGYTF

V: TRBV4-1
J: TRBJ2-1
D: TRBD1
size: .
DNA: TGCGCCAGCAGCTCATCAGGGGGCGCCGGTAATGAGCAGTTCTTC
CDR3: CASSSSGGAGNEQFF

V: TRBV4-2
J: TRBJ2-5
D: .
size: .
DNA: TGTGCCAGCAGCCAAGAGGGACTGCAAGAGACCCAGTACTTC
CDR3: CASSQEGLQETQYF

V: TRBV21-1
J: TRBJ2-7
D: .
size: .
DNA: TGTGCCAGCACCAAGCAGAGGGACAGGGTACCCTACGAGCAGTACTTC
CDR3: CASTKQRDRVPYEQYF

V: TRBV9
J: TRBJ2-3
D: .
size: once
DNA: TGTGCCAGCAGCGCCTATAAGTTTCCCGATACGCAGTATTTT
CDR3: CASSAYKFPDTQYF

V: TRBV19
J: TRBJ2-3
D: TRBD1
size: .
DNA: TGTGCCAGTTCTACACTGACAGGGATTCCAGATACGCAGTATTTT
CDR3: CASSTLTGIPDTQYF

V: TRBV28
J: TRBJ1-6
D: TRBD1
size: few
DNA: TGTGCCAGCACCACCATTGGACAGGGGGCGTTGGACTCACCCCTCCACTTT
CDR3: CASTTIGQGALDSPLHF

V: TRBV7-9
J: TRBJ1-2
D: .
size: .
DNA: TGTGCCAGCAGCCTCAAGGACAGTCTCTATGGCTACACCTTC
CDR3: CASSLKDSLYGYTF

V: TRBV6-5
J: TRBJ2-3
D: .
size: once
DNA: TGTGCCAGCAGTCTAGGGGGAGTAGATACGCAGTATTTT
CDR3: CASSLGGVDTQYF

V: TRBV7-2
J: TRBJ1-1
D: .
size: once
DNA: TGTGCCAGCAGCTTATGGGATACAGGGCAAGCTTTCTTT
CDR3: CASSLWDTGQAFF

V: TRBV27
J: TRBJ2-1
D: .
size: .
DNA: TGTGCCAGCAGTTTCGAGGCTATTGGCAATGAGCAGTTCTTC
CDR3: CASSFEAIGNEQFF

V: TRBV28
J: TRBJ2-7
D: .
size: .
DNA: TGTGCCAGCAGTCCCGGGGGCTCCTACGAGCAGTACTTC
CDR3: CASSPGGSYEQYF

V: TRBV12-3/TRBV12-4
J: TRBJ2-7
D: .
size: once
DNA: TGTGCCAGCAGTCCCGGGATTTACGAGCAGTACTTC
CDR3: CASSPGIYEQYF

V: TRBV27
J: TRBJ2-3
D: .
size: .
DNA: TGTGCCAGCAGTTTCGAGGGGGGGTTTGAAGGGAGAGGCACAGATACGCAGTATTTT
CDR3: CASSFEGGFEGRGTDTQYF

V: TRBV4-1
J: TRBJ2-1
D: .
size: .
DNA: TGCGCCAGCAGTCACCGGGGCAATGAGCAGTTCTTC
CDR3: CASSHRGNEQFF

V: TRBV18
J: TRBJ2-6
D: .
size: few
DNA: TGTGCCAGCTCACCATGGGAGACCTCTGGGGCCAACGTCCTGACTTTC
CDR3: CASSPWETSGANVLTF

V: TRBV11-2
J: TRBJ2-7
D: TRBD1
size: .
DNA: TGTGCCAGCAGCTTTTGGAGCCTCCGGACAGGGGGCAACGAGCAGTACTTC
CDR3: CASSFWSLRTGGNEQYF

V: TRBV6-5
J: TRBJ1-1
D: .
size: .
DNA: TGTGCCAGCAGATACCAGGGGACAACTGAAGCTTTCTTT
CDR3: CASRYQGTTEAFF

V: TRBV4-2
J: TRBJ2-7
D: .
size: .
DNA: TGTGCCAGCAGCCAGGAGGGACAGTGGACCTACGAGCAGTACTTC
CDR3: CASSQEGQWTYEQYF

V: TRBV5-6
J: TRBJ2-7
D: .
size: .
DNA: TGTGCCAGCAGCTCCTGGACTGTGTCTTACGAGCAGTACTTC
CDR3: CASSSWTVSYEQYF

V: TRBV30
J: TRBJ1-4
D: TRBD1
size: .
DNA: TGTGCCTGGAGTGTGGGACAGGGCGGTGAAAAACTGTTTTTT
CDR3: CAWSVGQGGEKLFF

V: TRBV2
J: TRBJ1-2
D: .
size: once
DNA: TGTGCCAGCTTCCGGGACAATAACTATGGCTACACCTTC
CDR3: CASFRDNNYGYTF

V: TRBV2
J: TRBJ2-7
D: TRBD2
size: .
DNA: TGTGCCAGCAACGGGGGGTGGGGACCCTCCTACGAGCAGTACTTC
CDR3: CASNGGWGPSYEQYF

V: TRBV4-3
J: TRBJ2-7
D: TRBD1
size: once
DNA: TGCGCCAGCAGCCCCGGACAGGGGGCTTACGAGCAGTACTTC
CDR3: CASSPGQGAYEQYF

V: TRBV28
J: TRBJ2-1
D: TRBD2
size: .
DNA: TGTGCCAGCAGCCTGGGGGGGAGGGTTTACAATGAGCAGTTCTTC
CDR3: CASSLGGRVYNEQFF